What follows are 27 T cell receptor beta chains derived from one specimen sequenced in a study of cytomegalovirus exposure and HLA in healthy donors. This PCR relied on a set of 60 Vbeta primers and 13 Jbeta primers. Method: immunoSEQ multiplex PCR; TCRdb's copy keeps in-frame clones and lacks some. The sample comprises 250,000 to 350,000 clones, 80% to 90% of which are singletons, and 3.5% to 4.5% rests with the top ten. Source material: PBMCs. Receptors were obtained from a man between 35 and 55 years old in good health and CMV-seropositive.

The chain links TRBV5-1 to TRBJ2-1; TRBD2 matches 7 bases. The CDR3 sequence is 16 residues long. Trimming cost V 0 bases and J 4 bases; bases outside gene matches: 7. Germline-derived CDR1 and CDR2 are SGHRS and YFSETQ. CDR3 protein: CASSLEASGLYNEQFF. In DNA, the CDR3 is TGCGCCAGCAGCTTGGAGGCTAGCGGCCTTTACAATGAGCAGTTCTTC.

The rearrangement links TRBV11-2 to TRBJ2-7; 11 bases agree with TRBD2. The CDR3 length is 17 residues. V shed 5 bases, J shed 3 bases, and the junction held 12 bases outside the gene matches. The germline gives CDR1 SGHAT, CDR2 FQNNGV. In nucleotides, the CDR3 is TGTGCCAGCAGCCTTACGCTAGCGGGAGGATACCTCTACGAGCAGTACTTC. It is translated as CASSLTLAGGYLYEQYF.

The chain is built from TRBV4-1 and TRBJ2-2; no firm D call. V lost 1 base and J 3 bases, leaving 9 bases between the germline ends. CDR3 length: 15 amino acids. Germline V gene lookup returns CDR1 MGHRA and CDR2 YSYEKL. DNA of the CDR3: TGCGCCAGCAGCCAAGCTATCACCTACACCGGGGAGCTGTTTTTT. It encodes CASSQAITYTGELFF.

The chain recombines TRBV11-2 with TRBJ1-1, with D perhaps matching TRBD1 (5 bases). V gave up 5 bases and J gave up 1 base, with 14 bases separating them. The CDR3 covers 15 residues. Germline CDR1 is SGHAT and CDR2 is FQNNGV. This CDR3 is CASSHPRGENTEAFF. The CDR3, as DNA: TGTGCCAGCAGCCACCCCCGGGGGGAGAACACTGAAGCTTTCTTT.

V gene TRBV27 combines with J gene TRBJ2-7; 7 bases match TRBD2. This CDR3 spans 13 amino acids. Germline V gives CDR1 MNHEY, CDR2 SMNVEV (reference sequence). V shed 4 bases, J shed 3 bases, and the junction held 3 bases outside the gene matches. For the CDR3, the DNA is TGTGCCAGCAGTTCCGGGACTATCTACGAGCAGTACTTC. Protein sequence: CASSSGTIYEQYF.

This sequence joins TRBV11-3 and TRBJ2-1, with TRBD1 matching 8 bases. The trim removed 5 bases at V and 9 bases at J, leaving 12 bases unmatched. The CDR3 loop spans 15 amino acids. Germline V gene lookup returns CDR1 SGHNT and CDR2 YENEEA. CDR3 DNA sequence: TGTGCCAGCAGCGCCGGGACAGGTGGGAAAGGTGAGCAGTTCTTC. Protein sequence: CASSAGTGGKGEQFF. Complete variable domain (other parts from reference TRBV11-3 and TRBJ2-1): EAGVVQSPRYKIIEKKQPVAFWCNPISGHNTLYWYLQNLGQGPELLIRYENEEAVDDSQLPKDRFSAERLKGVDSTLKIQPAELGDSAVYLCASSAGTGGKGEQFFGPGTRLTVL.

The chain employs TRBV7-8 and TRBJ2-1, with 11 bases that match TRBD2. This CDR3 region has 16 residues. J lost 7 bases, V lost 5 bases, and 10 bases had no gene match. Germline loops: CDR1 SGHVS, CDR2 FQNEAQ. CDR3 protein: CASSPPGTSGLNEQFF. In nucleotides, the CDR3 is TGTGCCAGCAGCCCCCCCGGGACTAGCGGACTTAATGAGCAGTTCTTC. Full variable domain (missing parts from reference TRBV7-8 and TRBJ2-1): GAGVSQSPRYKVAKRGQDVALRCDPISGHVSLFWYQQALGQGPEFLTYFQNEAQLDKSGLPSDRFFAERPEGSVSTLKIQRTQQEDSAVYLCASSPPGTSGLNEQFFGPGTRLTVL.

The CDR3 reads CASSLRGAADTQYF. Here the CDR3 DNA reads TGTGCCAGCAGCTTAAGAGGCGCCGCGGATACGCAGTATTTT. V is TRBV5-4 and J is TRBJ2-3; no definite D call. Per germline, CDR1 SGHNT and CDR2 YYREEE (reference sequence). The CDR3 is 14 residues long. The V end lost 2 bases, the J end lost 6 bases, and 13 bases lay between the germline ends. The variable domain in full, with the rest retrieved from reference TRBV5-4 and TRBJ2-3, is ETGVTQSPTHLIKTRGQQVTLRCSSQSGHNTVSWYQQALGQGPQFIFQYYREEENGRGNFPPRFSGLQFPNYSSELNVNALELDDSALYLCASSLRGAADTQYFGPGTRLTVL.

Here the CDR3 DNA reads TGTGCCAGCAGTTTAGCCCGAGACAGGGGTCAAGAGACCCAGTACTTC. Its protein product is CASSLARDRGQETQYF. The rearrangement uses TRBV28 and TRBJ2-5; 8 bases match TRBD1. V gave up 2 bases and J gave up 2 bases; unmatched junction bases: 7. Per the germline V gene, CDR1 is MDHEN and CDR2 is SYDVKM. This CDR3 is 16 amino acids long.

Comments on this clone: Germline is not matched at one junction end, which may reflect a read error. This sequence joins TRBV7-7 and TRBJ2-5; the match to TRBD1 covers 7 bases. Germline V gene sequence: CDR1 SSHAT, CDR2 FNYEAQ (reference sequence). The CDR3 spans 14 residues. In DNA form, the CDR3 reads TGTGCTAGCAGCTTAGACAGGGACGGGGAGACCCAGTACTTC. Protein: CASSLDRDGETQYF. The full variable domain, in which reference TRBV7-7 and TRBJ2-5 provide the parts outside the CDR3, is GAGVSQSPRYKVTKRGQDVTLRCDPISSHATLYWYQQALGQGPEFLTYFNYEAQPDKSGLPSDRFSAERPEGSISTLTIQRTEQRDSAMYRCASSLDRDGETQYFGPGTRLLVL.

The table lists this clone with a few counts. The sample has other DNA sequences that encode this CDR3 too. The chain employs TRBV27 and TRBJ1-2; possibly TRBD1 for D (6 bases). The CDR3 runs to 13 residues. Germline-derived CDR1 and CDR2 are MNHEY and SMNVEV (reference sequence). V was clipped by 2 bases and J by 2 bases, with 6 bases between them. This CDR3 is CASSLTGNYGYTF. Written as DNA, the CDR3 is TGTGCCAGCAGTTTAACAGGGAACTATGGCTACACCTTC.

V gene TRBV9 combines with J gene TRBJ2-3; D gene uncertain. The germline V and J ends were trimmed by 0 bases and 5 bases, with 19 bases remaining between them. Germline V gene sequence: CDR1 SGDLS, CDR2 YYNGEE. The CDR3 has 17 residues. CDR3 sequence: CASSVEPNFGFRDTQYF. CDR3 nucleotide sequence: TGTGCCAGCAGCGTAGAGCCCAATTTCGGGTTTAGAGATACGCAGTATTTT.

This chain joins TRBV2 and TRBJ2-3; D is perhaps TRBD1 (6 bases). There are 14 residues in the CDR3. Germline V gives CDR1 SNHLY, CDR2 FYNNEI. Deletions cut 8 bases from V and 0 bases from J, with 12 bases between. The CDR3 sequence: CASEGVPSTDTQYF. As DNA, the CDR3 is TGTGCCAGCGAGGGGGTTCCTAGCACAGATACGCAGTATTTT. Full variable domain (missing parts from reference TRBV2 and TRBJ2-3): EPEVTQTPSHQVTQMGQEVILRCVPISNHLYFYWYRQILGQKVEFLVSFYNNEISEKSEIFDDQFSVERPDGSNFTLKIRSTKLEDSAMYFCASEGVPSTDTQYFGPGTRLTVL.

This clone appeared once. The chain joins TRBV19 to TRBJ2-3; 9 bases agree with TRBD2. Losses at the gene ends were 5 bases for V and 0 bases for J; bases not matched to a gene: 3. Germline lookup yields CDR1 LNHDA and CDR2 SQIVND (reference sequence). The CDR3 loop spans 15 amino acids. The CDR3 bases are TGTGCCAGTAGTCTGACTAGCGGAAGCACAGATACGCAGTATTTT. It is translated as CASSLTSGSTDTQYF.

The rearrangement links TRBV27 to TRBJ2-7, with 12 bases aligning to TRBD2. The ends lost 5 bases at V and 3 bases at J; junction bases unmatched: 2. Germline lookup yields CDR1 MNHEY and CDR2 SMNVEV (reference sequence). The CDR3 contains 14 residues. The DNA for the CDR3 is TGTGCCAGCAGTAGGGGACTAGCGGGCTACGAGCAGTACTTC. Protein product: CASSRGLAGYEQYF.

The CDR3 bases are TGTGCCAGCAGACCCAGCCCGGGGAACTACGAGCAGTACTTC. This gives the protein CASRPSPGNYEQYF. V usage is TRBV5-6 and J usage is TRBJ2-7; a possible D gene is TRBD2 (5 bases). V was clipped by 5 bases and J by 3 bases, with 15 bases between them. This CDR3 is built from 14 residues. The germline V gene encodes CDR1 SGHDT and CDR2 YYEEEE.

V usage is TRBV21-1 and J usage is TRBJ2-5; TRBD1 reflects the table's D call only, with no check against the DNA. TRBV21-1 is a recognized pseudogene. The CDR3 runs to 17 residues. The CDR3 loop is CASSKESKGAAKETQYF. The CDR3 DNA is TGTGCCAGCAGCAAAGAAAGTAAGGGGGCTGCAAAAGAGACCCAGTACTTC.

The sample holds one count of this clone. V is TRBV27 and J is TRBJ2-7; weak D call: TRBD2 (5 bases). CDR1 MNHEY and CDR2 SMNVEV come from the germline V gene (reference sequence). The germline V and J ends were trimmed by 6 bases and 4 bases, with 16 bases remaining between them. The CDR3 extends over 14 amino acids. The CDR3 sequence is CASRVGGRGYEQYF. The CDR3 DNA follows: TGTGCCAGCAGGGTTGGCGGTAGAGGGTACGAGCAGTACTTC.

This clone has just a few counts. The chain uses TRBV14 and TRBJ1-1; D not resolved. CDR1 SGHDN and CDR2 FVKESK come from the germline V gene. Deletions cut 1 base from V and 6 bases from J, with 9 bases between. The CDR3 has 13 amino acids. CDR3 protein: CASSQAGGAEAFF. The CDR3 coding sequence is TGTGCCAGCAGCCAAGCGGGAGGAGCTGAAGCTTTCTTT.

The sample holds one count of this clone. The chain carries TRBV5-1 and TRBJ1-4; 8 bases are a match to TRBD1. With V trimmed by 7 bases and J by 3 bases, 5 bases remained unmatched. Germline CDR1 and CDR2: SGHRS and YFSETQ. CDR3 length: 14 residues. In DNA, the CDR3 is TGCGCCAGCGGTCGGACAGGGCCTAATGAAAAACTGTTTTTT. It codes for CASGRTGPNEKLFF.

The sample holds a few counts of this clone. V is TRBV18 and J is TRBJ1-1; unclear D gene. This CDR3 spans 14 amino acids. Germline values: CDR1 KGHSH, CDR2 LQKENI. V shed 0 bases and J shed 0 bases, with 5 bases lying between them. In DNA form, the CDR3 reads TGTGCCAGCTCACCACCTGCGATGAACACTGAAGCTTTCTTT. It specifies CASSPPAMNTEAFF.

The CDR3 region has the DNA TGTGCCAGCAGTTACCGGGAGGGGGCTCTCTATGGCTACACCTTC. It specifies CASSYREGALYGYTF. The genes are TRBV6-5 and TRBJ1-2; 7 nucleotides align to TRBD1. The V gene end was trimmed by 2 bases and the J gene end by 4 bases; junction bases not matched to a gene: 7. CDR1 and CDR2 (germline): MNHEY, SVGAGI. This CDR3 comprises 15 residues.

The chain uses TRBV5-6 and TRBJ2-1; tentative D call: TRBD2 (6 bases). The germline V and J ends were trimmed by 2 bases and 7 bases, with 16 bases remaining between them. Germline V gene lookup returns CDR1 SGHDT and CDR2 YYEEEE. The CDR3 is 15 amino acids. The CDR3: CASSLRRGAGNEQFF. The CDR3 DNA follows: TGTGCCAGCAGCTTAAGGAGGGGCGCCGGGAATGAGCAGTTCTTC. Variable domain in full (rest from reference TRBV5-6 and TRBJ2-1): DAGVTQSPTHLIKTRGQQVTLRCSPKSGHDTVSWYQQALGQGPQFIFQYYEEEERQRGNFPDRFSGHQFPNYSSELNVNALLLGDSALYLCASSLRRGAGNEQFFGPGTRLTVL.

The chain joins TRBV4-1 to TRBJ1-4, with D uncertain. This CDR3 contains 15 residues. Deletions cut 2 bases from V and 4 bases from J, with 11 bases between. Germline CDR1 is MGHRA and CDR2 is YSYEKL. In DNA form, the CDR3 reads TGCGCCAGCAGCCAAATCGCTCAGGTTAATGAAAAACTGTTTTTT. It translates to CASSQIAQVNEKLFF.

On this clone itself: Within the sample, other DNA sequences also encode this same CDR3. This rearrangement joins TRBV27 to TRBJ2-7; 8 positions match TRBD2. This CDR3 is 15 amino acids long. Germline-derived CDR1 and CDR2 are MNHEY and SMNVEV (reference sequence). With 2 bases clipped from V and 3 bases from J, the junction kept 6 bases outside the gene matches. The CDR3 nucleotides read TGTGCCAGCAGTTTAGCGGGAGGTATAGTCTACGAGCAGTACTTC. It codes for CASSLAGGIVYEQYF.

V and J are TRBV2 and TRBJ2-7, with 9 nucleotides matching TRBD1. After removal of 3 bases from V and 2 bases from J, the junction contained 5 bases not matched to a gene. Germline V gene sequence: CDR1 SNHLY, CDR2 FYNNEI. The CDR3 covers 15 residues. The CDR3 region has the DNA TGTGCCAGCAGTGACCCGGGACAGGGTACCTACGAGCAGTACTTC. Its translation: CASSDPGQGTYEQYF.

The rearrangement links TRBV4-3 to TRBJ2-1; D might be TRBD2 (6 bases). Germline CDR1 is LGHNA and CDR2 is YSLEER. There are 15 residues in the CDR3. V lost 0 bases and J lost 1, with 7 bases in between. The CDR3 sequence: CASSQERESYNEQFF. CDR3 bases: TGCGCCAGCAGCCAAGAACGGGAGTCCTACAATGAGCAGTTCTTC.